This T cell receptor beta chain was documented in a study of blood T cell repertoires in COVID-19. TCRdb's copy holds only in-frame clones and misses some; the assay was immunoSEQ multiplex PCR. The sample includes about 88,000 clones, more than 85% of them seen just once. The TCR comes from a man in his sixties with acute or convalescent COVID-19. The specimen was peripheral blood.

The CDR3 sequence is CASNRAAGELFF. Written as DNA, the CDR3 is TGTGCCTCAAACAGGGCGGCCGGGGAGCTGTTTTTT. The rearrangement uses TRBV10-3 and TRBJ2-2, with D perhaps TRBD1 (6 bases). With 11 bases removed from V and 6 bases from J, the gap between germline ends came to 13 bases. In germline, CDR1 is ENHRY, CDR2 SYGVKD. The CDR3 contains 12 residues.